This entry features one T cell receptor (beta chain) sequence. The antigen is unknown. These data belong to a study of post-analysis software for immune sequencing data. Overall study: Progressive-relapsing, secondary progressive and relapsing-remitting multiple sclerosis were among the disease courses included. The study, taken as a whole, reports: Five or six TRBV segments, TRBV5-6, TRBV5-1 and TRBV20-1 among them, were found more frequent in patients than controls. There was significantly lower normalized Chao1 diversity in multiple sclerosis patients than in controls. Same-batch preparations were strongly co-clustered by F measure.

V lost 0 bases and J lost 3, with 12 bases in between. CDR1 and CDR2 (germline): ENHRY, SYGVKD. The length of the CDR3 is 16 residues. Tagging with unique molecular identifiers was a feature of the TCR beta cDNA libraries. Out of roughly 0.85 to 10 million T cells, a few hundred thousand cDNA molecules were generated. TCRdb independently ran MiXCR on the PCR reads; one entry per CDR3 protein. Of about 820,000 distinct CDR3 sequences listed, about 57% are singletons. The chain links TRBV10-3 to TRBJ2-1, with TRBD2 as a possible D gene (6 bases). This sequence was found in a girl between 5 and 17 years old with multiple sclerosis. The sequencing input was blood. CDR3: CAISESWDSIYNEQFF. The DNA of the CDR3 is TGTGCCATCAGTGAGTCGTGGGACTCGATCTACAATGAGCAGTTCTTC.